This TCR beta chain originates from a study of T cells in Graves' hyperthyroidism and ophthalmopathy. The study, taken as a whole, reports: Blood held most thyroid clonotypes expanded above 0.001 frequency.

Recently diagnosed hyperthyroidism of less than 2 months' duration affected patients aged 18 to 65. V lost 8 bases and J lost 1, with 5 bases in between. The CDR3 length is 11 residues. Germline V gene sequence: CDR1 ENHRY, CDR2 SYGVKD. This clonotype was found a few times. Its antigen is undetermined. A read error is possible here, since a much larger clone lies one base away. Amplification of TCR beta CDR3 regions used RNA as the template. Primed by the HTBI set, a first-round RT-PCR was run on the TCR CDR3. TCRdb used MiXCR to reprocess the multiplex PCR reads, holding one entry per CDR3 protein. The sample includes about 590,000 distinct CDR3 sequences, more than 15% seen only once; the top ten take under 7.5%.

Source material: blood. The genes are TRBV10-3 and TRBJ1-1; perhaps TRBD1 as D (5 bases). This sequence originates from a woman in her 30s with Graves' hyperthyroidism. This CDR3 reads CAIGGNTEAFF. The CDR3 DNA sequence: TGTGCCATCGGGGGGAACACTGAAGCTTTCTTT.